The T cell receptor (beta chain) under discussion was sequenced for a study of cytomegalovirus exposure and HLA in healthy donors. Study summary: HLA-typed donors were the source of approximately 80 million unique TCRs, which an early data release held. Of roughly 400 genotyped donors, around 76% clustered with self-reported Caucasian donors.

From germline, CDR1 is SGHRS and CDR2 YFSETQ. The length of the CDR3 is 18 residues. The junction had 13 bases not matched to a gene; V was cut back by 5 bases and J by 2 bases. Of note for this clone: Its antigen is not identified.

Both 60 Vbeta primers and 13 Jbeta primers went into the PCR. The method was immunoSEQ multiplex PCR; TCRdb's version includes in-frame clones alone and lacks a portion of them. The sample lists approximately 210,000 clones, about 76% occurring once. Overall study findings and caveats: Roughly uniform sequencing depth across donors was assumed, possibly incorrectly. The majority of TCR sequences were rare, yet some public TCRs appeared in many donors.

The receptor was isolated from a woman aged 45-59 years in good health and CMV-seronegative. The sequenced sample was PBMCs. V is TRBV5-1 and J is TRBJ2-1, with 10 bases that match TRBD2. The CDR3, as DNA: TGCGCCAGCAGTTTCCTAGCGGGAGAGGCCCTAACCTACAATGAGCAGTTCTTC. It codes for CASSFLAGEALTYNEQFF.